The present entry profiles one T cell receptor beta chain with its context. What antigen it recognizes has not been identified. Base qualities are not provided; no much larger clone lies one nucleotide away. Other DNA sequences within the sample encode an identical CDR3. Healthy HIV-negative adults with no recently reported acute infections or vaccinations were included as donors. All donors were Caucasian adults living in Nashville, Tennessee, USA. CD4+ T cells were enriched by magnetic negative selection, after which naive cells were positively selected on CD45RA and the negative fraction was taken as the memory subset. After blood collection by leukapheresis, PBMCs were isolated using Ficoll-Histopaque density gradient centrifugation and then cryopreserved in the vapor phase of liquid nitrogen. Analytical flow cytometry was used to check the purity and quantity of every magnetically sorted T cell population. Genomic DNA was isolated from every sorted fraction and measured by UV absorbance on a Nanodrop 2000c.

Using the deep immunoSEQ assay, multiplex PCR amplified TCR CDR3 regions from genomic DNA. Extracted genomic DNA from each cell subset was distributed evenly across all wells of several immunoSEQ 96-well plates, and each plate was treated as a replicate. For sorted subsets, each replicate PCR was loaded with about 200 ng genomic DNA, equivalent to approximately 27,000 T cell genomes. Purified libraries were quantified with a Qubit 3.0 fluorometer, sized on a Bioanalyzer 2100, and re-quantified with the KAPA Library Quantification kit. A separate single-read 150-cycle Illumina NextSeq 550 flow cell was used to sequence each immunoSEQ 96-well plate. The original methods were these. Because the immunoSEQ output included only junctional sequences and no quality scores, the filtering could not be the same as the filtering used for full-length reads. Sequences were annotated with PyIR, a Python wrapper for IgBLAST v1.9, and V/J genes and CDR3 were assigned using IMGT germline references. Reads with weak V/J assignments (E-value above 1e-6), missing CDR3, stop codons, out-of-frame junctions, or ambiguous translated residues were removed. A V3J clonotype was defined by an identical inferred V gene, J gene, and CDR3 amino acid sequence. Percentage overlap between repertoires was calculated by dividing the number of shared unique clonotypes by the size of the smaller repertoire. Repertoire richness was assessed with RTK rarefaction, the Chao1 estimator, and Recon v2.1 estimates of unobserved clonotypes. Generation probabilities were computed with OLGA for all TCRbeta clonotypes obtained by the gDNA method from several donors. TCRdb carries this immuneACCESS record with in-frame sequences only. Its versions omit some clonotypes, under half of them owing to an unresolved V gene in the studies checked, with the rest unexplained. That table is the source of V, J and clone size, and D and trimming were worked out from the DNA. The sample table contains about 680,000 clones; only one count was recorded for about three quarters of them. The ten largest clones take up under 2% of the sample.

This record belongs to a study of shared clonotypes between healthy human individuals (dated by TCRdb to the early 2020s). For the wider study: A couple of women and three men aged 18 to 49 years were included in the cohort. For each donor, CD4 naive and CD4 memory were each given three plates, CD8 naive was given two plates, and CD8 memory was given one plate. To estimate repertoire size and how much clonotype sharing occurs between individuals, the study deeply sequenced the blood TCR repertoires of a handful of healthy adults. Different laboratories and diverse techniques were used to prepare libraries and sequence TCR repertoires, to increase sequencing depth and limit assay-specific biases. Between about 0.94 and 8.9 billion PBMCs per donor were obtained by leukapheresis. Findings and caveats that apply to the study as a whole: When a handful of donors were compared, the shared fraction of clonotypes was roughly 5% for naive CD4, around 3.6% for naive CD8, more than 2% for memory CD4, and 0.3% to 0.5% for memory CD8. Only blood was sampled, and tissue TCR repertoires likely differ from those in blood. Compared with non-shared clonotypes, the clonotypes found in all four sorted-subset donors had higher generation probabilities. Pairwise subsampling led to the expectation that sequencing depth would affect the degree of clonotype sharing among donors. Naive subsets generally had larger estimated clonotype richness than memory subsets did. Because the study included only a small number of donors, the genetic and exposure-history diversity represented was limited. Incomplete sequencing was indicated by rarefaction of sorted-subset datasets, despite the large sequencing depth.

Including cysteine and phenylalanine, the CDR3 has 15 amino acids. The DNA shown is the 45-base CDR3, in frame from base 1. Between the V and J ends, shortened by 0 bases and 2 bases respectively, the junction contains 11 bases. Per the germline V gene, MNHNS is the CDR1 and SASEGT is the CDR2. The material sequenced was memory CD4+ T cells sorted from blood. Per the publication, the cell subset or site label means: CD45RA-negative fraction. The sequence was obtained from a woman in her 30s in good health. The chain couples TRBV6-1 to TRBJ2-7; 5 matching bases give a weak D call of TRBD2. The sequence in DNA is TGTGCCAGCAGTGAAGCTGGGCGGGTCCCCTACGAGCAGTACTTC. The translation is CASSEAGRVPYEQYF.